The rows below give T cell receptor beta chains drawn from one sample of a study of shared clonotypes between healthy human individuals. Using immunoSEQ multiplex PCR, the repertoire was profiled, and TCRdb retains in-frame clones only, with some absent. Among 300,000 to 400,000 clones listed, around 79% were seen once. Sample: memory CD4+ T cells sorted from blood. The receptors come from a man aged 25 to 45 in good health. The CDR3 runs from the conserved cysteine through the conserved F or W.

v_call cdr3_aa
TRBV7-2 CASSLAGSGGETQYF
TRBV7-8 CASSRTTGSSYEQYF
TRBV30 CAWSVRRGRGLTLQETQYF
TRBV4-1 CASSQTGTGDEKLFF
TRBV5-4 CASSLTGGVRNEKLFF
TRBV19 CASSIGAALLGGDTQYF
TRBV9 CASSLPSGTSGYNEQFF
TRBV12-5 CASGPGQGATGELFF
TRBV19 CASTVGGFSETQYF
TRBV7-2 CASSLDRVLYEQYF
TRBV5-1 CASRPTGSTNYGYTF
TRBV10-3 CAISRERQEAQYF
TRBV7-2 CASSLEGDRAVQPQHF
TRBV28 CATLAEGHGYTF
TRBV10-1 CASSEFGNSGRPNEQFF
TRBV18 CASSPLGDDSTEQYF
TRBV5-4 CASSLPGTGVETQYF
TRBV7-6 CASSLAPGRLNTIYF
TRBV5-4 CASSLRYREAAGELFF
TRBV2 CASHDGQSKTQYF
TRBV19 CASSSWKQGLFF
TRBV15 CATSRGLDRESGYTF
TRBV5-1 CASSLETSGGHPQFF
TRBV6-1 CASTRGPLETQYF
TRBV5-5 CASSPDTSGVGTEAFF
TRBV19 CASKDTGVSVGYTF
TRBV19 CASSISRTYNEQFF
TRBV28 CASGYSYNEQFF
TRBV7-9 CASSPKLKEKGEKYF
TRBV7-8 CASSYQGRMNTEAFF
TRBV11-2 CASSRRPGTTTDTQYF
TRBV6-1 CASNIAGRQFF
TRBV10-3 CAISESGASYNEQFF
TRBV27 CASSVTGTGPGNTIYF
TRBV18 CASSPDTATDTQYF
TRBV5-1 CASSLVTAGSEETQYF
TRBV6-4 CASRRTENTEAFF
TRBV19 CASQRHGADNTEAFF
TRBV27 CATIGARDTEAFF
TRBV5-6 CASSLGWRETDTQYF
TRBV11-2 CASSLSSGRLETQYF
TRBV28 CASLDSSTDTQYF